Shown below are 18 T cell receptor beta chains from a single sample sequenced in a study of human T cells and chemical hapten exposure. TCRdb passed the RACE reads through MiXCR, listing each CDR3 protein once. The sample holds fewer than 500,000 distinct CDR3 sequences, approximately 5.1% seen once. Documented time point: patch test 1, 2 weeks after DPC sensitization. As for treatment: therapeutic diphenylcyclopropenone sensitization with weekly scalp DPC. Sequencing used whole blood, obtained in connection with sensitization to the hapten diphenylcyclopropenone (DPC). The receptors shown here come from a woman aged 45-59 years with alopecia areata. Some clones in this sample may be carry-over from other donors' samples.

Only a few counts were recorded for this clonotype. The CDR3: CSARSGSALRADTQYF. DNA of the CDR3: TGCAGTGCTAGGAGCGGGAGCGCACTGCGCGCAGATACGCAGTATTTT. V gene TRBV20-1 combines with J gene TRBJ2-3, with 8 bases fitting TRBD2. CDR3 length: 16 residues. CDR1 is DFQATT, CDR2 SNEGSKA, per germline (reference sequence). Trimming at V came to 3 bases and at J to 4 bases, leaving 12 bases not matched to a gene.

This clonotype was seen many times. The chain combines TRBV18 with TRBJ1-1; D not resolved. Germline V CDR1 and CDR2: KGHSH, LQKENI. V was pared by 6 bases and J by 1 base, with 9 bases between. The CDR3 spans 13 residues. This chain's CDR3 is CASSPKGNTEAFF. As DNA, the CDR3 is TGTGCCAGCTCCCCCAAAGGGAACACTGAAGCTTTCTTT.

In this sample, this clonotype turned up a few times. The chain is built from TRBV2 and TRBJ1-1; D not resolved. Per germline, CDR1 SNHLY and CDR2 FYNNEI. Trimming removed 7 bases at V and 4 bases at J, with 13 bases between. The CDR3 is 13 residues long. The CDR3 nucleotides read TGTGCCAGCAAAGAGGGTGTTGCCACTGAAGCTTTCTTT. It encodes CASKEGVATEAFF.

In this sample, this clonotype turned up many times. This chain links TRBV6-6 with TRBJ2-1; tentative D call: TRBD1 (6 bases). This CDR3 region has 12 residues. Trimming removed 9 bases at V and 3 bases at J, with 9 bases between. From germline, CDR1 is MNHNY and CDR2 SVGAGI (reference sequence). In DNA form, the CDR3 reads TGTGCCAGTCAGGGGCGCTACAATGAGCAGTTCTTC. Protein: CASQGRYNEQFF.

This clonotype came up many times. V and J are TRBV28 and TRBJ1-2; D is possibly TRBD1 (5 bases). The CDR3 loop spans 15 amino acids. CDR1 and CDR2 (germline): MDHEN, SYDVKM. The V end was cut by 5 bases, the J end by 1 base, with 14 bases between. The CDR3 coding sequence is TGTGCCAGCAGTCCATTGACAGAGATTAACTATGGCTACACCTTC. Residues: CASSPLTEINYGYTF.

This clonotype was picked up a small number of times. The chain couples TRBV4-3 to TRBJ2-3, with D maybe TRBD2 (6 bases). Trimming shortened V by 0 bases and J by 9 bases, and 16 bases separated the two germline ends. The CDR3 runs 15 residues. Germline CDR1 is LGHNA and CDR2 is YSLEER. CDR3 in DNA: TGCGCCAGCAGCCAAGATGGGGGGTCTAGTTTAACGCAGTATTTT. It codes for CASSQDGGSSLTQYF.

In its sample, this clonotype was seen a few times. The J gene is TRBJ2-3, the V gene TRBV12-3 or TRBV12-4; TRBD2 matches 12 bases. CDR3 length equals 15 residues. V trimming: 2 bases; J trimming: 9 bases; junction bases outside the gene matches: 6. CDR3 in amino acids: CASSLSSGRAGTQYF. CDR3 DNA sequence: TGTGCCAGCAGTTTATCTAGCGGGAGGGCGGGGACGCAGTATTTT.

A remark on this clonotype: A much bigger clone sits one base away, suggesting this may be a read error. This chain links TRBV11-3 with TRBJ2-4; D is perhaps TRBD2 (6 bases). Trimming removed 4 bases at V and 3 bases at J, with 19 bases between. Germline assignment: CDR1 SGHNT and CDR2 YENEEA. The CDR3 is 17 residues long. CDR3 amino acids: CASSSLGTRSVKNIQYF. For the CDR3, the DNA is TGTGCCAGCAGCTCCTTAGGGACTCGCTCCGTCAAAAACATTCAGTACTTC. Full variable domain (rest looked up from reference TRBV11-3 and TRBJ2-4): EAGVVQSPRYKIIEKKQPVAFWCNPISGHNTLYWYLQNLGQGPELLIRYENEEAVDDSQLPKDRFSAERLKGVDSTLKIQPAELGDSAVYLCASSSLGTRSVKNIQYFGAGTRLSVL.

This clonotype was counted at least ten times. The rearrangement uses TRBV7-9 and TRBJ1-4; perhaps TRBD1 as D (5 bases). Trimming left V 2 bases short and J 3 bases short, with 7 bases between. From germline, CDR1 is SEHNR and CDR2 FQNEAQ (reference sequence). This CDR3 region has 14 residues. CDR3 nucleotides: TGTGCCAGCAGCTTATTGGGGGCTAATGAAAAACTGTTTTTT. Its translation is CASSLLGANEKLFF.

This clonotype was counted ten times or more. The rearrangement links TRBV20-1 to TRBJ2-3; the D is unclear. V was cut by 1 base and J by 6 bases, with 8 bases left in between. The CDR3 has 12 amino acids. CDR1 is DFQATT and CDR2 is SNEGSKA in the germline V gene (reference sequence). CDR3 region: CSARGAPDTQYF. CDR3 DNA: TGCAGTGCTAGAGGAGCCCCGGATACGCAGTATTTT.

The chain carries TRBV6-5 and TRBJ2-7, with TRBD1 matching over 7 bases. CDR1 and CDR2 from the germline V gene are MNHEY and SVGAGI. The CDR3 contains 18 residues. Trimming took 1 base from V and 2 from J; bases not matched to a gene: 14. CDR3 sequence reads: CASSYWGTGTAKPYEQYF. The CDR3 nucleotides are TGTGCCAGCAGTTACTGGGGGACCGGGACAGCCAAGCCCTACGAGCAGTACTTC.

This clonotype was detected many times. CDR3 sequence (DNA): TGCAGTGCTCCCGGGACTAGCGGGAGACGTGAGCAGTTCTTC. This encodes CSAPGTSGRREQFF. V and J are TRBV20-1 and TRBJ2-1; 14 bases align to TRBD2. The CDR3 runs to 14 residues. V lost 5 bases to trimming and J lost 9 bases; unmatched junction nucleotides: 6. CDR1 DFQATT and CDR2 SNEGSKA come from the germline V gene (reference sequence).

Ten or more counts support this clonotype. The chain uses TRBV20-1 and TRBJ2-3; TRBD1 matches 7 bases. The CDR3 is made up of 14 amino acids. Germline V lookup: CDR1 DFQATT, CDR2 SNEGSKA (reference sequence). J lost 2 bases, V lost 4 bases, and 6 bases had no gene match. The DNA of the CDR3 is TGCAGTGCTAAGCAAGGGGGCTACACAGATACGCAGTATTTT. This gives the protein CSAKQGGYTDTQYF.

This clonotype was detected ten times or more. The chain uses TRBV6-1 and TRBJ1-5; D is ambiguous. Germline V lookup: CDR1 MNHNS, CDR2 SASEGT. V was pared by 1 base and J by 0 bases, with 7 bases between. This CDR3 has 15 residues. CDR3 amino acids: CASSEDRHSNQPQHF. Written as DNA, the CDR3 is TGTGCCAGCAGTGAAGACCGGCATAGCAATCAGCCCCAGCATTTT.

The chain links TRBV6-6 to TRBJ1-5; 7 bases line up with TRBD1. From germline, CDR1 is MNHNY and CDR2 SVGAGI (reference sequence). CDR3 length: 14 residues. V dropped 7 bases and J dropped 8; count of bases not matched to a gene: 11. In DNA, the CDR3 is TGTGCCAGCATTCGGGACAGCCAAGGGGAGCCCCAGCATTTT. Translation gives CASIRDSQGEPQHF.

This clonotype turned up a few times. The chain carries TRBV12-3 or TRBV12-4 and TRBJ2-5; TRBD2 aligns across 8 bases. The ends lost 6 bases at V and 5 bases at J; junction bases unmatched: 11. The CDR3 spans 15 residues. The CDR3 is CASSSTSGGLETQYF. In nucleotides, the CDR3 is TGTGCCAGCAGCTCGACGAGCGGGGGATTGGAGACCCAGTACTTC.

The chain is built from TRBV2 and TRBJ1-4, with D possibly matching TRBD1 (5 bases). V was pared by 0 bases and J by 3 bases, with 11 bases between. Germline V lookup: CDR1 SNHLY, CDR2 FYNNEI. This CDR3 contains 16 residues. The CDR3 sequence: CASSEAGGLANEKLFF. The CDR3 nucleotides read TGTGCCAGCAGTGAAGCGGGGGGGTTGGCTAATGAAAAACTGTTTTTT.

In its sample, this clonotype was seen a few times. The CDR3 reads CASSVGKYTEAFF. The CDR3 DNA follows: TGTGCCAGCAGCGTAGGGAAGTACACTGAAGCTTTCTTT. J is TRBJ1-1 and V is TRBV9; no clear D. Looked up from germline, CDR1 is SGDLS and CDR2 is YYNGEE. V lost 0 bases and J 3 bases, leaving 6 bases between the germline ends. This CDR3 region has 13 residues. Full variable domain (outside the CDR3, taken from reference TRBV9 and TRBJ1-1): DSGVTQTPKHLITATGQRVTLRCSPRSGDLSVYWYQQSLDQGLQFLIQYYNGEERAKGNILERFSAQQFPDLHSELNLSSLELGDSALYFCASSVGKYTEAFFGQGTRLTVV.